The present entry profiles one TCR beta chain with its context. Its target is unknown. The sample comes from a study of T cell responses to AZD1222 COVID-19 vaccine. Study-level findings and limits: Repertoire sampling was restricted to post-peak T cell response timepoints.

The data were produced by immunoSEQ multiplex PCR, yet TCRdb's version contains in-frame clones alone and is incomplete. The sample lists fewer than 150,000 clones, 88% occurring once. V was pared by 4 bases and J by 4 bases, with 12 bases between. The germline gives CDR1 SGHTS, CDR2 YDEGEE. The CDR3 sequence is 14 residues long. J is TRBJ1-5 and V is TRBV5-8; no clear D. The sequenced sample was peripheral blood, obtained 28 days after the second AZD1222 dose. This clonotype was sampled from an adult who received the AZD1222 COVID-19 vaccine. CDR3 bases: TGTGCCAGCAGCCCCCCAGCAGTTAATCAGCCCCAGCATTTT. It codes for CASSPPAVNQPQHF.